The clone carrying this T cell receptor beta chain occurred many times. CDR3 length: 15 amino acids. V was trimmed by 4 bases and J by 0 bases, leaving 10 bases between them. Germline V gene lookup returns CDR1 MGHRA and CDR2 YSYEKL. TCRdb redid the calling of the RACE reads with MiXCR, one entry per CDR3 protein. The sample includes about 46,000 distinct CDR3 sequences, 3.5% to 4.5% of them seen just once. This entry comes from a study of human T cells and chemical hapten exposure. Described time point: healthy volunteer bleed at 2 weeks. Whole blood, unfractionated, served as the material for total RNA extraction.

The sequencing input was whole blood. The V gene is TRBV4-1, the J gene TRBJ2-1, with D possibly being TRBD2 (5 bases). The origin of this receptor is a female donor in good health. Some clones in this sample may be carry-over from other donors' samples. The CDR3 here is CASSPETNSYNEQFF. CDR3 DNA sequence: TGCGCCAGCAGCCCTGAGACTAACTCCTACAATGAGCAGTTCTTC.